These 30 T cell receptor beta chains came from one sample sequenced in a study of breast tumors, draining lymph nodes, adjacent tissues. One entry per CDR3 protein results from TCRdb running MiXCR on the multiplex PCR reads. The repertoire holds over 10,000 distinct CDR3 sequences, with 62% as singletons. The sequencing sample was made of tumor-adjacent breast tissue. The receptors come from a female donor with breast cancer. Some clones in this sample may be carry-over from other donors' samples.

J is TRBJ2-2 and V is TRBV7-8; D possibly matches TRBD1 or TRBD2 (5 bases each). The CDR3 runs to 16 residues. Germline V gene sequence: CDR1 SGHVS, CDR2 FQNEAQ. Trimming shortened V by 1 base and J by 0 bases, and 9 bases separated the two germline ends. The CDR3, as DNA: TGTGCCAGCAGCTTAGTGTCGGGACCGAACACCGGGGAGCTGTTTTTT. Translating gives CASSLVSGPNTGELFF.

Remarks on this clonotype: Since no conserved phenylalanine or tryptophan closes the CDR3, a read error is the likely cause. The chain joins TRBV7-2 to TRBJ2-7; D is unclear. The CDR3 extends over 14 amino acids. Germline CDR1 and CDR2: SGHTA and FQGNSA. Trimming removed 4 bases from V and 2 bases from J, with 12 bases in between. As DNA, the CDR3 is TGTGCCAGCAGCTCCGGGCCCCTCCCCTACGAGCAGTACCTC. Encoded protein: CASSSGPLPYEQYL.

This clonotype was counted at least ten times. A read error is possible here, since a much larger clone lies one base away. The chain combines TRBV5-6 with TRBJ1-5; 7 nucleotides line up with TRBD1. The CDR3 runs to 14 residues. Unmatched junction bases numbered 2, after V lost 2 bases and J lost 3 bases. In germline, CDR1 is SGHDT, CDR2 YYEEEE. CDR3 in amino acids: CASSFGTANQPQHF. DNA for the CDR3: TGTGCCAGCAGCTTTGGGACAGCCAATCAGCCCCAGCATTTT.

The chain employs TRBV4-2 and TRBJ1-5; D possibly corresponds to TRBD1 (5 bases). Germline values: CDR1 LGHNA, CDR2 YNFKEQ. CDR3 length equals 16 residues. V was pared by 0 bases and J by 2 bases, with 11 bases between. The CDR3 sequence: CASSQETGWGNQPQHF. The CDR3 nucleotides are TGTGCCAGCAGCCAAGAAACAGGATGGGGCAATCAGCCCCAGCATTTT.

CDR3 loop: CASSYLGQPNYGYTF. CDR3 bases: TGTGCCAGCAGTTACCTGGGACAGCCGAACTATGGCTACACCTTC. V is TRBV2 and J is TRBJ1-2, with TRBD1 matching over 7 bases. There are 15 residues in the CDR3. Trimming removed 5 bases from V and 2 bases from J; junction bases left unmatched: 8. Germline lookup yields CDR1 SNHLY and CDR2 FYNNEI.

This clonotype was seen at least ten times. The V call is TRBV3-1, the J call TRBJ1-4; D is ambiguous. This CDR3 region has 11 residues. Trimming removed 1 base at V and 7 bases at J, with 1 base between. Germline V lookup: CDR1 LGHDT, CDR2 YNNKEL (reference sequence). In DNA form, the CDR3 reads TGTGCCAGCAGCCAAGTTGAAAAACTGTTTTTT. Residues: CASSQVEKLFF.

As for this clonotype: A much larger clone differs from this one at a single base, so this may be a read error. This chain uses TRBV4-1 with TRBJ2-3, with D hard to call. The CDR3 is made up of 15 amino acids. The V gene's germline CDR1 is MGHRA and CDR2 YSYEKL. Trimming shortened V by 2 bases and J by 5 bases, and 14 bases separated the two germline ends. The CDR3 loop is CASSQRNVGIDTQYF. DNA of the CDR3: TGCGCCAGCAGCCAACGGAATGTGGGCATAGATACGCAGTATTTT.

V and J are TRBV20-1 and TRBJ1-2, with D uncertain. Trimming took 3 bases from V and 3 from J, leaving 14 bases between them. The CDR3 is made up of 14 amino acids. CDR1 is DFQATT, CDR2 SNEGSKA, per germline (reference sequence). The CDR3 sequence is CSASLVGVDYGYTF. CDR3 sequence (DNA): TGCAGTGCTAGCTTAGTCGGGGTTGACTATGGCTACACCTTC.

In its sample, this clonotype is medium-sized. This chain's CDR3 is CASSHLGGDGYTF. Here the CDR3 DNA reads TGTGCCAGCAGCCACTTAGGAGGGGATGGCTACACCTTC. This chain connects TRBV3-1 to TRBJ1-2, with a weak D call TRBD1 (5 bases). V was trimmed by 3 bases and J by 6 bases, leaving 11 bases between them. The CDR3 spans 13 residues. CDR1 and CDR2 (germline): LGHDT, YNNKEL (reference sequence).

V is TRBV7-8 and J is TRBJ2-2; the match to TRBD2 covers 9 bases. Losses at the gene ends were 8 bases for V and 5 bases for J; bases not matched to a gene: 18. From germline, CDR1 is SGHVS and CDR2 FQNEAQ. This CDR3 spans 18 amino acids. This CDR3 is CASRGGRLAGERTGELFF. Written as DNA, the CDR3 is TGTGCCAGCCGCGGAGGGAGGTTAGCGGGAGAGCGAACCGGGGAGCTGTTTTTT.

The J gene is TRBJ2-1, the V gene TRBV12-3 or TRBV12-4; D unresolved. The V gene lost 10 bases and the J gene lost 0 bases, with 16 bases spanning the gap. The CDR3 has 15 amino acids. This chain's CDR3 is CATQMALSSYNEQFF. Written as DNA, the CDR3 is TGTGCCACCCAGATGGCGCTTAGCTCCTACAATGAGCAGTTCTTC.

This rearrangement joins TRBV11-3 to TRBJ1-6; no definite D call. Germline V CDR1 and CDR2: SGHNT, YENEEA. The CDR3 runs 14 residues. The V end lost 1 base, the J end lost 6 bases, and 7 bases lay between the germline ends. The CDR3 here is CASSLGKSNSPLHF. CDR3 coding DNA: TGTGCCAGCAGCTTAGGAAAGAGTAATTCACCCCTCCACTTT.

Comment on this clonotype: Given a much more abundant clone one base away, this may be a read error. Since no conserved phenylalanine or tryptophan closes the CDR3, a read error is the likely cause. This chain connects TRBV7-3 to TRBJ1-1; D may be TRBD1 (6 bases). The length of the CDR3 is 15 residues. Germline CDR1 is SGHTA and CDR2 is FQGTGA. V lost 5 bases and J 2 bases, leaving 15 bases between the germline ends. CDR3 amino acids: CASSPRARGNTEAFS. CDR3 coding DNA: TGTGCCAGCAGCCCACGTGCCAGGGGAAACACTGAAGCTTTCTCT.

V usage is TRBV2 and J usage is TRBJ2-5; 8 nucleotides match TRBD2. Germline V lookup: CDR1 SNHLY, CDR2 FYNNEI. Germline trimming cut 0 bases from V and 10 bases from J; bases unmatched to any gene: 7. CDR3 size: 14 residues. The CDR3 DNA is TGTGCCAGCAGTGAAGCACTAGCGGTTTCAGTCCAGTACTTC. It encodes CASSEALAVSVQYF.

J is TRBJ1-6 and V is TRBV20-1; TRBD1 might be the D (5 bases). There are 15 residues in the CDR3. The V gene lost 2 bases and the J gene lost 8 bases, with 16 bases spanning the gap. Looked up from germline, CDR1 is DFQATT and CDR2 is SNEGSKA (reference sequence). In nucleotides, the CDR3 is TGCAGTGCTAGAACAGGAGGAACAACCCATTCACCCCTCCACTTT. Translating gives CSARTGGTTHSPLHF.

The chain links TRBV11-3 to TRBJ2-3; D is unresolved. This CDR3 is 14 amino acids long. Germline V gene data show CDR1 as SGHNT and CDR2 as YENEEA. Trimming took 1 base from V and 2 from J, leaving 7 bases between them. Here the CDR3 reads CASSLGRSTDTQYF. Here the CDR3 DNA reads TGTGCCAGCAGCTTAGGCAGATCCACAGATACGCAGTATTTT.

The chain links TRBV7-2 to TRBJ2-7, with 8 bases fitting TRBD1. There are 13 residues in the CDR3. In germline, CDR1 is SGHTA, CDR2 FQGNSA. The ends lost 6 bases at V and 5 bases at J; junction bases unmatched: 6. The CDR3 DNA reads as TGTGCCAGCAGACCGACAGGGGTACACGAGCAGTACTTC. Its protein is CASRPTGVHEQYF.

This clonotype was counted a few times. This chain uses TRBV10-2 with TRBJ1-3, with TRBD1 matching 8 bases. V shed 6 bases, J shed 4 bases, and the junction held 5 bases outside the gene matches. The CDR3 spans 14 residues. Looked up from germline, CDR1 is WSHSY and CDR2 is SAAADI. The CDR3 spells CASRGQGMGNTIYF. CDR3 bases: TGCGCCAGCAGAGGACAGGGAATGGGAAACACCATATATTTT.

V and J are TRBV19 and TRBJ1-4; no definite D call. There are 15 residues in the CDR3. Trimming took 6 bases from V and 0 from J, leaving 11 bases between them. Germline V gene sequence: CDR1 LNHDA, CDR2 SQIVND (reference sequence). DNA of the CDR3: TGTGCCAGTAGGGGCAGAAAGACAACTAATGAAAAACTGTTTTTT. Translated, it gives CASRGRKTTNEKLFF.

This chain joins TRBV7-9 and TRBJ2-2; 14 bases map to TRBD2. This CDR3 is built from 18 residues. V lost 4 bases to trimming and J lost 5 bases; unmatched junction nucleotides: 9. The germline V gene has CDR1 SEHNR and CDR2 FQNEAQ (reference sequence). The DNA of the CDR3 is TGTGCCAGCAGCTATCCGGGACTAGCGGGAGAGCGAACCGGGGAGCTGTTTTTT. Its protein product is CASSYPGLAGERTGELFF.

Here the CDR3 reads CASSPGTSGGTYEQYF. The CDR3 DNA reads TGTGCCAGCAGCCCTGGGACTAGCGGGGGGACGTACGAGCAGTACTTC. V is TRBV7-6 and J is TRBJ2-7; TRBD2 matches 15 bases. Germline assignment: CDR1 SGHVS and CDR2 FNYEAQ. CDR3 size: 16 residues. After removal of 5 bases from V and 4 bases from J, the junction contained 6 bases not matched to a gene. Variable domain in full (rest from reference TRBV7-6 and TRBJ2-7): GAGVSQSPRYKVTKRGQDVALRCDPISGHVSLYWYRQALGQGPEFLTYFNYEAQQDKSGLPNDRFSAERPEGSISTLTIQRTEQRDSAMYRCASSPGTSGGTYEQYFGPGTRLTVT.

This chain joins TRBV20-1 and TRBJ2-3; 8 bases fit TRBD2. The trim removed 2 bases at V and 5 bases at J, leaving 6 bases unmatched. This CDR3 has 14 amino acids. Germline V gene lookup returns CDR1 DFQATT and CDR2 SNEGSKA (reference sequence). The CDR3 DNA reads TGCAGTGCTAGATCGGGGGGGCCACGAGATACGCAGTATTTT. Translated: CSARSGGPRDTQYF.

This clonotype was seen repeatedly, ten times or more. A much more abundant neighbour one base away suggests this may be a read error. The conserved final phenylalanine or tryptophan is absent from the CDR3, which likely points to a read error. The J gene is TRBJ2-5, the V gene TRBV9; unclear D gene. This CDR3 is built from 13 residues. With 3 bases removed from V and 5 bases from J, the gap between germline ends came to 11 bases. Germline V lookup: CDR1 SGDLS, CDR2 YYNGEE. The CDR3 region is CASSAAPFETQYS. The DNA for the CDR3 is TGTGCCAGCAGCGCGGCCCCTTTCGAGACCCAGTACTCC.

The V gene is TRBV18, the J gene TRBJ2-1; 8 positions match TRBD2. Germline V CDR1 and CDR2: KGHSH, LQKENI. V dropped 5 bases and J dropped 5; count of bases not matched to a gene: 8. The CDR3 has 15 residues. CDR3 sequence: CASSAERSGDNEQFF. The CDR3 bases are TGTGCCAGCTCAGCCGAGCGTAGCGGGGACAATGAGCAGTTCTTC.

The chain has TRBV25-1 and TRBJ2-2; D not certain. The germline V gene has CDR1 MGHDK and CDR2 SYGVNS. V lost 6 bases and J lost 0, with 8 bases in between. The CDR3 extends over 14 amino acids. CDR3 in amino acids: CASRDGANTGELFF. CDR3 coding DNA: TGTGCCAGCAGGGACGGCGCGAACACCGGGGAGCTGTTTTTT.

The CDR3 loop is CASSQTSGLTYEQYF. The DNA of the CDR3 is TGTGCCAGCAGCCAAACTAGCGGCCTTACCTACGAGCAGTACTTC. This chain uses TRBV7-2 with TRBJ2-7; TRBD2 matches at 8 bases. With V trimmed by 5 bases and J by 2 bases, 8 bases remained unmatched. The CDR3 is 15 amino acids. Germline CDR1 SGHTA, CDR2 FQGNSA.

The chain couples TRBV15 to TRBJ2-1; 10 bases agree with TRBD2. The CDR3 loop spans 14 amino acids. Germline CDR1 is LNHNV and CDR2 is YYDKDF (reference sequence). The V segment lost 0 bases and the J segment 11 bases; nucleotides outside the gene matches: 4. The CDR3 region is CATSRDVLAGQQFF. The CDR3 coding sequence is TGTGCCACCAGCAGAGACGTACTAGCGGGACAGCAGTTCTTC.

By its share, this clonotype is medium-sized. The chain employs TRBV27 and TRBJ2-7; TRBD2 agrees at 13 bases. The CDR3 is 16 residues long. V gave up 5 bases and J gave up 3 bases; unmatched junction bases: 7. Germline V gene data show CDR1 as MNHEY and CDR2 as SMNVEV (reference sequence). CDR3 in amino acids: CASSPRTSGSLYEQYF. DNA of the CDR3: TGTGCCAGCAGTCCGAGGACTAGCGGGAGTCTCTACGAGCAGTACTTC.

This clonotype was seen only once. The rearrangement joins TRBV10-3 to TRBJ1-3; the D gene is possibly TRBD1 (6 bases). The germline V gene has CDR1 ENHRY and CDR2 SYGVKD. The CDR3 contains 13 residues. Between the trimmed V and J ends, which lost 6 bases and 4 bases, there was a span of 10 bases. As DNA, the CDR3 is TGTGCCATCAGGTCGGGACAAGGAAACACCATATATTTT. Protein: CAIRSGQGNTIYF.

The rearrangement joins TRBV20-1 to TRBJ2-7, with D perhaps matching TRBD1 (6 bases). The V gene's germline CDR1 is DFQATT and CDR2 SNEGSKA (reference sequence). CDR3 length: 11 amino acids. Trimming cost V 6 bases and J 2 bases, with 8 bases left between them. The CDR3 protein is CSARTAYEQYF. CDR3 nucleotides: TGCAGTGCCAGGACAGCCTACGAGCAGTACTTC.